The 31 T cell receptor beta chains listed next were all sequenced from one sample in a study of cytomegalovirus exposure and HLA in healthy donors. The PCR made use of 60 Vbeta and 13 Jbeta primers. Profiled with immunoSEQ multiplex PCR; TCRdb holds only in-frame clones, not every one. Found here are around 100,000 clones, about four fifths of them singletons; the top ten hold about 2.7%. The sequencing input was PBMCs. The receptors stem from a woman between 18 and 30 years old in good health and CMV-seropositive.

This clone was detected a few times. Within the sample, other DNA sequences also encode this same CDR3. The chain uses TRBV4-1 and TRBJ1-1; D remains unclear. Looked up from germline, CDR1 is MGHRA and CDR2 is YSYEKL. V lost 0 bases to trimming and J lost 0 bases, with 11 bases between them. The CDR3 sequence is 16 residues long. The CDR3 DNA sequence: TGCGCCAGCAGCCAAGATCGGTACAGATTGAACACTGAAGCTTTCTTT. Its translation is CASSQDRYRLNTEAFF.

This clone was seen just once. The rearrangement uses TRBV4-1 and TRBJ1-3; no reliable D call. This CDR3 spans 15 amino acids. Germline CDR1 reads MGHRA; CDR2 reads YSYEKL. The V end lost 4 bases, the J end lost 0 bases, and 10 bases lay between the germline ends. CDR3 nucleotide sequence: TGCGCCAGCAGCCTCGGGTCCCACTCTGGAAACACCATATATTTT. This translates into CASSLGSHSGNTIYF.

This clone was picked up one time. The chain carries TRBV7-9 and TRBJ1-4, with D possibly being TRBD1 (6 bases). The CDR3 spans 15 residues. Trimming stripped 1 base from V and 7 bases from J, with 13 bases between. The germline V gene encodes CDR1 SEHNR and CDR2 FQNEAQ (reference sequence). CDR3 nucleotides: TGTGCCAGCAGCTTAGACAGGGAGGGATTTGAAAAACTGTTTTTT. This gives the protein CASSLDREGFEKLFF.

The genes are TRBV14 and TRBJ2-3; 7 bases fit TRBD2. Trimming at V came to 7 bases and at J to 3 bases, leaving 13 bases not matched to a gene. The germline gives CDR1 SGHDN, CDR2 FVKESK. The CDR3 is 16 amino acids. CDR3 DNA sequence: TGTGCCAGCACCCTTCGGGGAGGGCCCCCGACAGATACGCAGTATTTT. This encodes CASTLRGGPPTDTQYF.

V and J are TRBV6-6 and TRBJ1-2, with a possible D match to TRBD1 (5 bases). The V and J ends lost 1 base and 4 bases respectively, with 13 bases between them. The CDR3 spans 15 residues. Germline CDR1 reads MNHNY; CDR2 reads SVGAGI (reference sequence). The CDR3 nucleotides read TGTGCCAGCAGTTACTTGGGACTTCTCGGCTATGGCTACACCTTC. Amino acid sequence: CASSYLGLLGYGYTF.

The genes are TRBV6-6 and TRBJ1-1, with a possible D match to TRBD1 (6 bases). CDR3 size: 11 residues. Germline CDR1 and CDR2: MNHNY and SVGAGI (reference sequence). V lost 5 bases, J lost 7 bases, and 8 bases lay in between. Here the CDR3 DNA reads TGTGCCAGCAGTACGGACAGTGAAGCTTTCTTT. As protein: CASSTDSEAFF.

The chain employs TRBV25-1 and TRBJ1-3; D is possibly TRBD1 (5 bases). The germline CDR1 and CDR2 sequences are MGHDK and SYGVNS. This CDR3 is built from 13 residues. V shed 7 bases and J shed 3 bases, with 10 bases lying between them. The CDR3 bases are TGTGCCAGCACCCCGGGACTTGGAAACACCATATATTTT. Translated, it gives CASTPGLGNTIYF.

This clone has a handful of counts. The rearrangement links TRBV5-1 to TRBJ1-1; the D is unclear. The CDR3 contains 13 residues. From germline, CDR1 is SGHRS and CDR2 YFSETQ. Deletions cut 4 bases from V and 1 base from J, with 8 bases between. The DNA of the CDR3 is TGCGCCAGCAGCATTAATCCGAACACTGAAGCTTTCTTT. Amino acids: CASSINPNTEAFF.

The chain recombines TRBV27 with TRBJ1-1; TRBD1 agrees at 8 bases. Germline-derived CDR1 and CDR2 are MNHEY and SMNVEV (reference sequence). The CDR3 is made up of 16 amino acids. The V and J ends lost 5 bases and 0 bases, in that order; junction bases with no gene match: 8. CDR3 sequence: CASSQQGVGMNTEAFF. CDR3 bases: TGTGCCAGCAGTCAACAGGGGGTGGGGATGAACACTGAAGCTTTCTTT.

This clone was counted a few times. The chain recombines TRBV14 with TRBJ1-1; the match to TRBD1 covers 9 bases. Germline V gene sequence: CDR1 SGHDN, CDR2 FVKESK. This CDR3 comprises 15 residues. Trimming cost V 3 bases and J 4 bases; bases outside gene matches: 6. The CDR3, as DNA: TGTGCCAGCAGCCAGAACAGGGGGCTCGGCACTGAAGCTTTCTTT. This sequence encodes CASSQNRGLGTEAFF.

This clone was recorded a few times. This sequence joins TRBV6-5 and TRBJ1-1; weak D call: TRBD1 (6 bases). The length of the CDR3 is 14 residues. CDR1 and CDR2 from the germline V gene are MNHEY and SVGAGI. The germline V and J ends were trimmed by 6 bases and 4 bases, with 15 bases remaining between them. This CDR3 reads CASRRTGLSTEAFF. CDR3 bases: TGTGCCAGCAGACGAACAGGGCTGAGCACTGAAGCTTTCTTT.

The rearrangement uses TRBV14 and TRBJ1-1, with 8 bases matching TRBD1. The ends lost 6 bases at V and 1 base at J; junction bases unmatched: 4. The CDR3 runs 14 residues. Germline V gives CDR1 SGHDN, CDR2 FVKESK. CDR3: CASRPDRENTEAFF. The CDR3 DNA sequence: TGTGCCAGCAGACCGGACAGGGAGAACACTGAAGCTTTCTTT.

The genes are TRBV18 and TRBJ1-1; TRBD1 is a possible D gene (6 bases). Germline V lookup: CDR1 KGHSH, CDR2 LQKENI. The CDR3 covers 20 residues. V was trimmed by 2 bases and J by 0 bases, leaving 25 bases between them. CDR3 in DNA: TGTGCCAGCTCACCAGGCTACAGGGTCGATGTATTTGCCATGAACACTGAAGCTTTCTTT. It yields the protein CASSPGYRVDVFAMNTEAFF.

The chain employs TRBV7-8 and TRBJ2-2; D gene uncertain. Germline assignment: CDR1 SGHVS and CDR2 FQNEAQ. Deletions cut 1 base from V and 0 bases from J, with 6 bases between. The CDR3 spans 15 residues. The chain's CDR3 is CASSLVRTNTGELFF. CDR3 bases: TGTGCCAGCAGCTTAGTCAGAACGAACACCGGGGAGCTGTTTTTT.

This sequence joins TRBV5-6 and TRBJ1-2; TRBD1 agrees at 7 bases. In germline, CDR1 is SGHDT, CDR2 YYEEEE. The CDR3 covers 13 residues. After removal of 7 bases from V and 5 bases from J, the junction contained 8 bases not matched to a gene. The chain's CDR3 is CASAAPGQYGYTF. The DNA of the CDR3 is TGTGCCAGCGCCGCCCCGGGACAGTATGGCTACACCTTC.

This chain links TRBV27 with TRBJ1-5, with 7 bases that match TRBD1. CDR3 length: 15 amino acids. After removal of 2 bases from V and 3 bases from J, the junction contained 4 bases not matched to a gene. Looked up from germline, CDR1 is MNHEY and CDR2 is SMNVEV (reference sequence). The CDR3 DNA follows: TGTGCCAGCAGTTTAAAGGGGGCCCTCAATCAGCCCCAGCATTTT. This sequence encodes CASSLKGALNQPQHF.

This clone showed up just a few times. V usage is TRBV19 and J usage is TRBJ2-5, with 8 bases lining up with TRBD2. This CDR3 has 13 residues. J gave up 0 bases and V 9 bases, and 3 bases lay outside the gene matches. CDR1 is LNHDA and CDR2 is SQIVND in the germline V gene (reference sequence). This chain's CDR3 is CASGRGYQETQYF. CDR3 DNA sequence: TGTGCCAGCGGGAGGGGGTACCAAGAGACCCAGTACTTC.

Comments on this clone: An end of the junction does not agree with germline; a read error may underlie this. V is TRBV9 and J is TRBJ2-2; possibly TRBD1 for D (6 bases). This CDR3 spans 14 amino acids. Germline values: CDR1 SGDLS, CDR2 YYNGEE. The CDR3 sequence is CASNVQGNTGELFF. In DNA, the CDR3 is TGTGCCAGCAACGTACAGGGTAACACCGGGGAGCTGTTTTTT.

The V and J genes are TRBV7-2 and TRBJ2-1; 13 bases line up with TRBD2. Germline V gene sequence: CDR1 SGHTA, CDR2 FQGNSA. This CDR3 contains 15 residues. Trimming cost V 5 bases and J 4 bases; bases outside gene matches: 2. DNA for the CDR3: TGTGCCAGCAGCCGGACTAGCGGGAGATACAATGAGCAGTTCTTC. Encoded protein: CASSRTSGRYNEQFF.

The rearrangement joins TRBV6-4 to TRBJ2-7; the match to TRBD2 covers 7 bases. The junction had 11 bases not matched to a gene; V was cut back by 0 bases and J by 6 bases. This CDR3 is built from 16 residues. Germline loops: CDR1 MRHNA, CDR2 SNTAGT. This CDR3 reads CASSDSIPGRRCEQYF. CDR3 nucleotides: TGTGCCAGCAGTGACTCGATTCCCGGGAGGCGCTGCGAGCAGTACTTC.

The chain recombines TRBV11-2 with TRBJ1-4; 8 positions match TRBD1. CDR3 length: 14 amino acids. With 5 bases clipped from V and 4 bases from J, the junction kept 3 bases outside the gene matches. Germline V gene lookup returns CDR1 SGHAT and CDR2 FQNNGV. DNA for the CDR3: TGTGCCAGCAGCGGACAGGGAAGTAATGAAAAACTGTTTTTT. Amino acids: CASSGQGSNEKLFF.

This clone was found once. The chain employs TRBV5-4 and TRBJ1-1; 8 nucleotides match TRBD1. The CDR3 runs to 14 residues. The J segment lost 3 bases and the V segment lost 0 bases, leaving 1 base of the junction unmatched. CDR1 is SGHNT, CDR2 YYREEE, per germline (reference sequence). CDR3 coding DNA: TGTGCCAGCAGCTTGGACAGGGGGGACACTGAAGCTTTCTTT. Residues: CASSLDRGDTEAFF.

J is TRBJ1-3 and V is TRBV7-9; TRBD1 matches 8 bases. The CDR3 extends over 15 amino acids. Per germline, CDR1 SEHNR and CDR2 FQNEAQ (reference sequence). The ends lost 5 bases at V and 3 bases at J; junction bases unmatched: 6. The chain's CDR3 is CASSRGQVDGNTIYF. The CDR3 region has the DNA TGTGCCAGCAGCCGGGGACAGGTGGATGGAAACACCATATATTTT.

The chain is built from TRBV7-6 and TRBJ2-7, with TRBD1 matching over 9 bases. The V gene end was trimmed by 3 bases and the J gene end by 4 bases; junction bases not matched to a gene: 4. Germline assignment: CDR1 SGHVS and CDR2 FNYEAQ. The CDR3 length is 14 residues. The CDR3 coding sequence is TGTGCCAGCAGCTTGGACAGGGGCCGGTACGAGCAGTACTTC. It translates to CASSLDRGRYEQYF.

The chain has TRBV2 and TRBJ2-3; D remains ambiguous. V gave up 4 bases and J gave up 2 bases, with 10 bases separating them. Germline values: CDR1 SNHLY, CDR2 FYNNEI. This CDR3 comprises 14 residues. The CDR3 reads CASSVRSITDTQYF. CDR3 DNA sequence: TGTGCCAGCAGTGTCCGGTCGATCACAGATACGCAGTATTTT.

This sequence joins TRBV6-5 and TRBJ1-5; 8 nucleotides match TRBD1. The germline CDR1 and CDR2 sequences are MNHEY and SVGAGI. This CDR3 spans 15 amino acids. Trimming removed 4 bases from V and 3 bases from J; junction bases left unmatched: 5. DNA of the CDR3: TGTGCCAGCAGTTCCCACAGGGGGAACAATCAGCCCCAGCATTTT. This encodes CASSSHRGNNQPQHF.

V and J are TRBV5-1 and TRBJ2-7; possible D gene TRBD1, 5 bases. Trimming removed 1 base at V and 5 bases at J, with 10 bases between. This CDR3 is built from 13 residues. Germline CDR1 reads SGHRS; CDR2 reads YFSETQ. CDR3 sequence: CASSLFRVDEQYF. The CDR3 DNA sequence: TGCGCCAGCAGCTTGTTCAGGGTGGACGAGCAGTACTTC.

This clone was seen just once. The rearrangement uses TRBV11-3 and TRBJ2-7; D may be TRBD1 (5 bases). The CDR3 length is 16 residues. Per germline, CDR1 SGHNT and CDR2 YENEEA. Deletions cut 6 bases from V and 1 base from J, with 19 bases between. CDR3 nucleotide sequence: TGTGCCAGCAGTCCACGCGACAGCGCTCAATCCTACGAGCAGTACTTC. Translation: CASSPRDSAQSYEQYF.

This clone was detected only once. V gene TRBV28 combines with J gene TRBJ2-7, with a weak D call TRBD1 (5 bases). V was cut by 8 bases and J by 13 bases, with 18 bases left in between. Looked up from germline, CDR1 is MDHEN and CDR2 is SYDVKM. CDR3 length: 11 amino acids. Here the CDR3 reads CASHDRFGHYF. The CDR3 DNA reads TGTGCCAGCCACGACAGATTCGGTCATTACTTC.

This clone was seen a handful of times. The chain employs TRBV6-1 and TRBJ2-1; 7 bases map to TRBD1. The CDR3 length is 13 residues. The J segment lost 10 bases and the V segment lost 6 bases, leaving 9 bases of the junction unmatched. Germline V CDR1 and CDR2: MNHNS, SASEGT. The DNA for the CDR3 is TGTGCCAGCAGGCGGGCCAGGGGGTTAGAGCAGTTCTTC. It yields the protein CASRRARGLEQFF.

The chain links TRBV5-1 to TRBJ1-4; D is unresolved. Per germline, CDR1 SGHRS and CDR2 YFSETQ. This CDR3 region has 16 residues. Trimming cost V 0 bases and J 8 bases, with 17 bases left between them. The CDR3 region has the DNA TGCGCCAGCAGCTTGGGCGGGGTATTAGGAAAGGAAAAACTGTTTTTT. This translates into CASSLGGVLGKEKLFF. The whole variable domain, filled in from reference TRBV5-1 and TRBJ1-4, reads KAGVTQTPRYLIKTRGQQVTLSCSPISGHRSVSWYQQTPGQGLQFLFEYFSETQRNKGNFPGRFSGRQFSNSRSEMNVSTLELGDSALYLCASSLGGVLGKEKLFFGSGTQLSVL.